Reported below is one TCR beta chain. The antigen is not known. This specimen belongs to a study of T cell responses to AZD1222 COVID-19 vaccine. Findings and caveats of the study: Elevations in Spike-specific TCR breadth and depth followed administration of two AZD1222 doses. The donor cohort was predominantly white British with a female majority, and clonal diversity may have been underestimated.

Germline values: CDR1 LNHDA, CDR2 SQIVND (reference sequence). This CDR3 is built from 15 residues. J was trimmed by 4 bases and V by 3 bases; bases with no gene match: 4. Using immunoSEQ multiplex PCR, the repertoire was profiled, and TCRdb retains in-frame clones only, with some absent. Of 90,000 to 95,000 clones in the sample, approximately 87% were seen once. Pooling covered second doses at about 4 or about 12 weeks. The sequence derives from an adult who received the AZD1222 COVID-19 vaccine. The V call is TRBV19, the J call TRBJ2-3, with 10 bases fitting TRBD2. Source: peripheral blood, taken 28 days after the second AZD1222 dose. This CDR3 is CASSISSGGADTQYF. For the CDR3, the DNA is TGTGCCAGTAGTATCTCTAGCGGGGGTGCAGATACGCAGTATTTT. Together with reference TRBV19 and TRBJ2-3, the CDR3 gives the full variable domain: DGGITQSPKYLFRKEGQNVTLSCEQNLNHDAMYWYRQDPGQGLRLIYYSQIVNDFQKGDIAEGYSVSREKKESFPLTVTSAQKNPTAFYLCASSISSGGADTQYFGPGTRLTVL.